This passage covers 31 T cell receptor beta chains from one sample sequenced in a study of shared clonotypes between healthy human individuals. Repertoires were generated with immunoSEQ multiplex PCR, while TCRdb's copy carries only in-frame clones and drops some. This table holds about 1.1 million clones, approximately 80% found once. The material sequenced was memory CD4+ T cells from PBMCs. Subset noted: CD45RA-negative fraction. These TCRs come from a young man in good health. Some clones in this sample may be carry-over from other donors' samples.

The genes are TRBV2 and TRBJ1-1; no clear D gene. Between the trimmed V and J ends, which lost 3 bases and 7 bases, there was a span of 18 bases. Germline V gives CDR1 SNHLY, CDR2 FYNNEI. The CDR3 length is 15 residues. CDR3 residues: CASSDSPAPLGEAFF. CDR3 nucleotides: TGTGCCAGCAGTGATTCTCCCGCCCCCTTGGGTGAAGCTTTCTTT.

This rearrangement joins TRBV2 to TRBJ2-3; tentatively, D is TRBD2 (5 bases). The CDR3 is 12 residues long. The germline CDR1 and CDR2 sequences are SNHLY and FYNNEI. V lost 6 bases, J lost 6 bases, and 10 bases lay in between. The CDR3 here is CASSRRRDTQYF. For the CDR3, the DNA is TGTGCCAGCAGCCGTCGGAGGGATACGCAGTATTTT.

For this clone: Other DNA sequences of this sample code for an identical CDR3. The chain uses TRBV7-3 and TRBJ2-5; 7 bases agree with TRBD2. The CDR3 loop spans 13 amino acids. Germline CDR1 reads SGHTA; CDR2 reads FQGTGA. The junction had 2 bases not matched to a gene; V was cut back by 5 bases and J by 2 bases. CDR3 DNA sequence: TGTGCCAGCAGCCCGGGACTACAAGAGACCCAGTACTTC. Residues: CASSPGLQETQYF.

This clone was observed at least ten times. The chain couples TRBV29-1 to TRBJ2-2; a weak D match, TRBD1 (6 bases). CDR3 length: 15 amino acids. The V gene lost 6 bases and the J gene lost 1 base, with 15 bases spanning the gap. The germline CDR1 and CDR2 sequences are SQVTM and ANQGSEA. CDR3 bases: TGCAGCGTGATAGGGACGGGACAGAACACCGGGGAGCTGTTTTTT. This sequence encodes CSVIGTGQNTGELFF.

The gene calls are TRBV19 and TRBJ2-1, with D perhaps matching TRBD2 (5 bases). The V and J ends lost 3 bases and 11 bases respectively, with 8 bases between them. CDR3 size: 11 residues. Per germline, CDR1 LNHDA and CDR2 SQIVND (reference sequence). The CDR3 spells CASSIGEQQFF. The CDR3 DNA follows: TGTGCCAGTAGTATTGGGGAGCAGCAGTTCTTC.

The V gene is TRBV11-2, the J gene TRBJ2-1, with 7 bases aligning to TRBD2. The length of the CDR3 is 15 residues. The germline CDR1 and CDR2 sequences are SGHAT and FQNNGV. Trimming removed 3 bases from V and 8 bases from J; junction bases left unmatched: 10. CDR3 region: CASSFGGGSAYEQFF. The CDR3 region has the DNA TGTGCCAGCAGCTTCGGTGGCGGGAGCGCGTATGAGCAGTTCTTC. Filled out from reference TRBV11-2 and TRBJ2-1, the complete variable domain reads EAGVAQSPRYKIIEKRQSVAFWCNPISGHATLYWYQQILGQGPKLLIQFQNNGVVDDSQLPKDRFSAERLKGVDSTLKIQPAKLEDSAVYLCASSFGGGSAYEQFFGPGTRLTVL.

This chain links TRBV28 with TRBJ2-3; 9 nucleotides agree with TRBD2. The germline gives CDR1 MDHEN, CDR2 SYDVKM. The CDR3 is 15 residues long. The junction had 10 bases not matched to a gene; V was cut back by 7 bases and J by 5 bases. The CDR3 DNA sequence: TGTGCCAGCACCCCTAGCGGGGCCCTGGGAGATACGCAGTATTTT. This translates into CASTPSGALGDTQYF.

The chain couples TRBV5-4 to TRBJ1-1; the match to TRBD1 covers 9 bases. Germline V gives CDR1 SGHNT, CDR2 YYREEE (reference sequence). The ends lost 4 bases at V and 13 bases at J; junction bases unmatched: 17. CDR3 length equals 15 residues. CDR3 coding DNA: TGTGCCAGCAGCCTTAATATGGGACAGGGTGTGGGGATTTTCTTT. Protein product: CASSLNMGQGVGIFF.

The chain joins TRBV6-5 to TRBJ2-5, with 13 positions matching TRBD2. Germline V lookup: CDR1 MNHEY, CDR2 SVGAGI. The CDR3 spans 15 residues. The V and J ends lost 5 bases and 4 bases, in that order; junction bases with no gene match: 4. The CDR3 is CASSQRTSGRETQYF. CDR3 nucleotides: TGTGCCAGCAGTCAAAGGACTAGCGGGAGAGAGACCCAGTACTTC.

The genes are TRBV25-1 and TRBJ2-7; 10 bases align to TRBD1. The CDR3 has 12 residues. The germline CDR1 and CDR2 sequences are MGHDK and SYGVNS. Unmatched junction bases numbered 0, after V lost 8 bases and J lost 2 bases. The CDR3 nucleotides are TGTGCCAGCGGGACAGGGGCCTACGAGCAGTACTTC. Translation: CASGTGAYEQYF.

The V call is TRBV7-9, the J call TRBJ1-4; D is undetermined. The germline V and J ends were trimmed by 5 bases and 6 bases, with 13 bases remaining between them. CDR3 length: 14 residues. The germline CDR1 and CDR2 sequences are SEHNR and FQNEAQ (reference sequence). CDR3 sequence (DNA): TGTGCCAGCAGCGCGTGGGGTAGGGATGAAAAACTGTTTTTT. Translation: CASSAWGRDEKLFF. The entire variable domain, with the rest obtained from reference TRBV7-9 and TRBJ1-4, is as follows: DTGVSQNPRHKITKRGQNVTFRCDPISEHNRLYWYRQTLGQGPEFLTYFQNEAQLEKSRLLSDRFSAERPKGSFSTLEIQRTEQGDSAMYLCASSAWGRDEKLFFGSGTQLSVL.

This clone turned up a few times. V gene TRBV2 combines with J gene TRBJ1-6, with D possibly matching TRBD1 (6 bases). Between the trimmed V and J ends, which lost 3 bases and 8 bases, there was a span of 14 bases. This CDR3 spans 15 amino acids. CDR1 and CDR2 from the germline V gene are SNHLY and FYNNEI. Written as DNA, the CDR3 is TGTGCCAGCAGTGACAGGGGTAGTGAGTATTCACCCCTCCACTTT. As protein: CASSDRGSEYSPLHF. Filled out from reference TRBV2 and TRBJ1-6, the complete variable domain reads EPEVTQTPSHQVTQMGQEVILRCVPISNHLYFYWYRQILGQKVEFLVSFYNNEISEKSEIFDDQFSVERPDGSNFTLKIRSTKLEDSAMYFCASSDRGSEYSPLHFGNGTRLTVT.

The rearrangement links TRBV5-1 to TRBJ2-3; no clear D gene. Deletions cut 0 bases from V and 7 bases from J, with 24 bases between. The V gene's germline CDR1 is SGHRS and CDR2 YFSETQ. This CDR3 spans 18 amino acids. The CDR3 DNA follows: TGCGCCAGCAGCTTGGACCCTTCTCCGGACCCCAACGGACATACGCAGTATTTT. It translates to CASSLDPSPDPNGHTQYF.

The V call is TRBV2, the J call TRBJ2-2; 9 positions agree with TRBD1. The CDR3 spans 17 residues. CDR1 and CDR2 from the germline V gene are SNHLY and FYNNEI. V dropped 6 bases and J dropped 0; count of bases not matched to a gene: 8. The chain's CDR3 is CASSRDRVFPNTGELFF. Here the CDR3 DNA reads TGTGCCAGCAGCCGGGACAGGGTGTTCCCGAACACCGGGGAGCTGTTTTTT.

The rearrangement links TRBV28 to TRBJ1-5; D is ambiguous. This CDR3 comprises 14 residues. From germline, CDR1 is MDHEN and CDR2 SYDVKM. Trimming pared 7 bases from V and 7 bases from J, leaving 17 bases between. The CDR3 nucleotides are TGTGCCAGCAATCTTCGGGGAGGCGTCCAGCCCCAGCATTTT. Translated: CASNLRGGVQPQHF.

The chain links TRBV18 to TRBJ1-2, with a possible D match to TRBD1 (6 bases). V was clipped by 3 bases and J by 4 bases, with 15 bases between them. Germline V gene sequence: CDR1 KGHSH, CDR2 LQKENI. This CDR3 comprises 15 residues. The CDR3 loop is CASSPNLQGPYGYTF. CDR3 DNA: TGTGCCAGCTCACCTAACCTACAGGGTCCCTATGGCTACACCTTC.

J is TRBJ2-7 and V is TRBV18; D remains ambiguous. The germline V gene has CDR1 KGHSH and CDR2 LQKENI. V was clipped by 3 bases and J by 3 bases, with 12 bases between them. The CDR3 runs to 14 residues. The CDR3 is CASSPPDFGYEQYF. In nucleotides, the CDR3 is TGTGCCAGCTCACCCCCCGACTTTGGCTACGAGCAGTACTTC.

The rearrangement uses TRBV28 and TRBJ1-5; a weak D match, TRBD1 (5 bases). V was pared by 3 bases and J by 4 bases, with 7 bases between. From germline, CDR1 is MDHEN and CDR2 SYDVKM. The CDR3 runs to 13 residues. The CDR3 protein is CASSFRANQPQHF. CDR3 DNA sequence: TGTGCCAGCAGTTTCAGGGCAAATCAGCCCCAGCATTTT.

V is TRBV4-1 and J is TRBJ2-1; 13 bases fit TRBD2. V lost 2 bases, J lost 12 bases, and 4 bases stayed unmatched. Germline V lookup: CDR1 MGHRA, CDR2 YSYEKL. This CDR3 comprises 14 residues. The CDR3 DNA reads as TGCGCCAGCAGCCAACCGGGACTAGCGGGATCGCAGTTCTTC. Translation: CASSQPGLAGSQFF.

This clone showed up just a few times. The V and J genes are TRBV28 and TRBJ1-1; no clear D gene. CDR3 size: 14 residues. Trimming removed 6 bases from V and 5 bases from J, with 16 bases in between. In germline, CDR1 is MDHEN, CDR2 SYDVKM. CDR3 in DNA: TGTGCCAGCAGGCTGGCCGGGCGAGGGACTGAAGCTTTCTTT. Translation: CASRLAGRGTEAFF. The full variable domain, its missing parts supplied by reference TRBV28 and TRBJ1-1, is DVKVTQSSRYLVKRTGEKVFLECVQDMDHENMFWYRQDPGLGLRLIYFSYDVKMKEKGDIPEGYSVSREKKERFSLILESASTNQTSMYLCASRLAGRGTEAFFGQGTRLTVV.

V and J are TRBV7-8 and TRBJ1-2, with a tentative D call TRBD1 (5 bases). Germline CDR1 reads SGHVS; CDR2 reads FQNEAQ. Trimming took off 5 bases at V and 4 bases at J, with 11 bases between the two ends. This CDR3 contains 13 residues. This chain's CDR3 is CASSPQGVYGYTF. In DNA, the CDR3 is TGTGCCAGCAGCCCTCAAGGGGTCTATGGCTACACCTTC.

This clone was seen just once. V is TRBV4-1 and J is TRBJ1-2, with 8 bases matching TRBD1. Germline V gene sequence: CDR1 MGHRA, CDR2 YSYEKL. This CDR3 comprises 16 residues. The V and J ends lost 2 bases and 4 bases, in that order; junction bases with no gene match: 9. This CDR3 reads CASSQPQGARRYGYTF. The DNA of the CDR3 is TGCGCCAGCAGCCAACCTCAGGGGGCGCGACGCTATGGCTACACCTTC.

V and J are TRBV5-8 and TRBJ2-1; D is possibly TRBD1 (7 bases). Germline CDR1 reads SGHTS; CDR2 reads YDEGEE. With 2 bases removed from V and 7 bases from J, the gap between germline ends came to 16 bases. This CDR3 has 15 amino acids. CDR3 region: CASSFRGTEYNEQFF. DNA for the CDR3: TGTGCCAGCAGCTTCCGGGGGACAGAGTATAATGAGCAGTTCTTC. The whole variable domain, filled in from reference TRBV5-8 and TRBJ2-1, reads EAGVTQSPTHLIKTRGQQATLRCSPISGHTSVYWYQQALGLGLQFLLWYDEGEERNRGNFPPRFSGRQFPNYSSELNVNALELEDSALYLCASSFRGTEYNEQFFGPGTRLTVL.

This clone was seen only a few times. Different DNA sequences within this sample yield the same CDR3. V usage is TRBV7-8 and J usage is TRBJ1-5; the D is unclear. This CDR3 has 12 residues. V was shortened by 4 bases and J by 3 bases, with 4 bases between the two germline ends. Germline CDR1 reads SGHVS; CDR2 reads FQNEAQ. The CDR3: CASSSTNQPQHF. Here the CDR3 DNA reads TGTGCCAGCAGCTCCACCAATCAGCCCCAGCATTTT.

The genes are TRBV12-5 and TRBJ1-1; D is unclear. This CDR3 comprises 11 residues. V was trimmed by 7 bases and J by 5 bases, leaving 8 bases between them. Germline V gene sequence: CDR1 LGHNT, CDR2 FRNRAP. The CDR3 DNA reads as TGTGCTAGTGCCCTGACTACTGAAGCTTTCTTT. It specifies CASALTTEAFF.

This clone was seen just once. The DNA of the CDR3 is TGTGCCAGCAGTATTATTTCCGGGACTAGCGGGAGCTCCTACGAGCAGTACTTC. Residues: CASSIISGTSGSSYEQYF. J is TRBJ2-7 and V is TRBV28; 14 positions agree with TRBD2. The V and J ends lost 5 bases and 0 bases, in that order; junction bases with no gene match: 9. This CDR3 contains 18 residues. Germline assignment: CDR1 MDHEN and CDR2 SYDVKM.

There are a few counts of this clone. The chain combines TRBV5-1 with TRBJ1-4, with TRBD1 matching 9 bases. Germline trimming cut 3 bases from V and 2 bases from J; bases unmatched to any gene: 8. Germline V CDR1 and CDR2: SGHRS, YFSETQ. The CDR3 has 17 amino acids. The CDR3 coding sequence is TGCGCCAGCAGCTCGGACAGGGGAGTCAGCACTAATGAAAAACTGTTTTTT. Its translation: CASSSDRGVSTNEKLFF.

The rearrangement joins TRBV2 to TRBJ1-3; the D gene is possibly TRBD1 (5 bases). Germline V CDR1 and CDR2: SNHLY, FYNNEI. The CDR3 is made up of 15 amino acids. V was shortened by 2 bases and J by 3 bases, with 11 bases between the two germline ends. CDR3 DNA: TGTGCCAGCAGTGAATCGGCAGGGATTGGAAACACCATATATTTT. The encoded protein is CASSESAGIGNTIYF.

This clone showed up just once. As DNA, the CDR3 is TGTGCCAGCTCACCAACTAATAAAGGGGTCTACGAGCAGTACTTC. It specifies CASSPTNKGVYEQYF. The chain couples TRBV18 to TRBJ2-7; the D gene is possibly TRBD1 (5 bases). V lost 2 bases, J lost 3 bases, and 14 bases lay in between. CDR3 length: 15 amino acids. CDR1 is KGHSH, CDR2 LQKENI, per germline.

In this sample, this clone turned up once. The J gene is TRBJ2-2, the V gene TRBV7-3; no definite D call. V was clipped by 4 bases and J by 8 bases, with 8 bases between them. Germline CDR1 SGHTA, CDR2 FQGTGA. CDR3 size: 12 residues. In nucleotides, the CDR3 is TGTGCCAGCAGCTACTTAGGGGGGGAGCTGTTTTTT. Residues: CASSYLGGELFF.

The chain employs TRBV5-1 and TRBJ1-2, with a tentative D call TRBD1 (5 bases). The CDR3 is 16 amino acids. Per germline, CDR1 SGHRS and CDR2 YFSETQ. With 2 bases removed from V and 8 bases from J, the gap between germline ends came to 22 bases. Here the CDR3 reads CASSFRAPGHDGGYTF. DNA of the CDR3: TGCGCCAGCAGCTTCCGAGCCCCAGGGCACGACGGGGGCTACACCTTC.